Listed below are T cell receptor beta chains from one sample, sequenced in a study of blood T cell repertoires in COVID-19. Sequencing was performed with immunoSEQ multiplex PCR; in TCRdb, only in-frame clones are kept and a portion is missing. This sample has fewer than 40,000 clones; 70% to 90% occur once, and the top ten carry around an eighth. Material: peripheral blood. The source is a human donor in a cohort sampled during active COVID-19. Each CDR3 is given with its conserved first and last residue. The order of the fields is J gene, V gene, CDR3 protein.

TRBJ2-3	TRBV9	CASSTRQGGTDTQYF
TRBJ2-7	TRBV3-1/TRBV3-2	CASSQDGQTGGREQYF
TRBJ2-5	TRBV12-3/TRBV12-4	CASSFSGGETQYF
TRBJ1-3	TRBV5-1	CASSLEPGVDTIYF
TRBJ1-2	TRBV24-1	CATSQGTYGYTF
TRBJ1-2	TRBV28	CASRPPNYGYTF
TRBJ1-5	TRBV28	CASSPGQRHQPQHF
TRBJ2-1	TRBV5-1	CASSLGARSTNEQFF
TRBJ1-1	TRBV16	CASSQTPGGTEAFF
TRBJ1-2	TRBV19	CASRIPRGGRFGYTF
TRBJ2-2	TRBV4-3	CASSLGLVVGELFF
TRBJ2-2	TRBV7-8	CASSPSNTGELFF
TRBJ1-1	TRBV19	CATRQGSAEAFF
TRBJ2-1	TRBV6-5	CASSYSNGQGANEQFF
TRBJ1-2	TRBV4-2	CASSQAGGPYGYTF
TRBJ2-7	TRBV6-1	CASSAAPPGGADEQYF
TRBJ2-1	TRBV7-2	CASSFSTQAGDEQFF
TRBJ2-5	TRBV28	CASNTGMSGGTQYF
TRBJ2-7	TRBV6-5	CASSYSLDIEQYF
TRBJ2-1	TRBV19	CASRVDRGQANEQFF
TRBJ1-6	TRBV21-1	CASSKVTEDRDGSPLHF
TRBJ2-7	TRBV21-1	CASSKDGAGVNEQYF
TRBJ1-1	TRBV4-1	CASSQEGREAFF
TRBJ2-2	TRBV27	CASSAPGGSGELFF
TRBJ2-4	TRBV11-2	CASSPLAGPGNIQYF
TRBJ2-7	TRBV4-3	CASSRTRSHEQYF
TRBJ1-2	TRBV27	CASSFRQGMLYGYTF
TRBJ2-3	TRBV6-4	CASSLASGAADTQYF
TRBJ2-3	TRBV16	CASSQRQGLTDTQYF
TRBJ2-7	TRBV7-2	CASSLTLAGTYEQYF
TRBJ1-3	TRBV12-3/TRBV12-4	CASSLRGNTIYF
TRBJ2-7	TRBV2	CASRRGAGYEQYF
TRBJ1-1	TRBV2	CASSERTTLNTEAFF
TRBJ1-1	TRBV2	CAITENTEAFF
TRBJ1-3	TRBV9	CASSGRSSGNTIYF
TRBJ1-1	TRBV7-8	CASSLVGVNTEAFF
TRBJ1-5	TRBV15	CATSRDKGGEGQPQHF
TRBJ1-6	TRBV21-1	CASSKAKQGDSPLHF
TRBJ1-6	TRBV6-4	CASSDWRVRGSPLHF
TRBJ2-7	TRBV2	CASSLRTSGGNEQYF
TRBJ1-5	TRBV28	CASSLTGVGNQPQHF
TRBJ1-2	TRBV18	CASSPQGTGQRDGYTF
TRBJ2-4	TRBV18	CASSPAGLNIQYF